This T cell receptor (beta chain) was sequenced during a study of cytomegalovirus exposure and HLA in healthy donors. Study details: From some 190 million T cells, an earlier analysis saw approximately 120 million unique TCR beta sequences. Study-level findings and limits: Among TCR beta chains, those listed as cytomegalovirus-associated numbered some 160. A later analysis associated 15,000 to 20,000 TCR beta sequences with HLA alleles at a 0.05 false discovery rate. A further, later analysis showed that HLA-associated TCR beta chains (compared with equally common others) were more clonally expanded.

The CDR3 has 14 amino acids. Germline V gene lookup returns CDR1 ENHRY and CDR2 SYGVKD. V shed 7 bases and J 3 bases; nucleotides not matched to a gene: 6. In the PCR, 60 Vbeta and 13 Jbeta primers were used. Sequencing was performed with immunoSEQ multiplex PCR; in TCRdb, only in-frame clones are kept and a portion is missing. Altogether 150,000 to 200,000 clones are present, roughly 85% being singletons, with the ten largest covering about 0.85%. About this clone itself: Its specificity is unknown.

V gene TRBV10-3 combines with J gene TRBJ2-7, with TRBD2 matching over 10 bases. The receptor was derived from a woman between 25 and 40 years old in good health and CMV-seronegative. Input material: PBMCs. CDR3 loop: CAIKSGGAGYEQYF. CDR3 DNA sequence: TGTGCCATCAAGAGCGGGGGGGCAGGCTACGAGCAGTACTTC.